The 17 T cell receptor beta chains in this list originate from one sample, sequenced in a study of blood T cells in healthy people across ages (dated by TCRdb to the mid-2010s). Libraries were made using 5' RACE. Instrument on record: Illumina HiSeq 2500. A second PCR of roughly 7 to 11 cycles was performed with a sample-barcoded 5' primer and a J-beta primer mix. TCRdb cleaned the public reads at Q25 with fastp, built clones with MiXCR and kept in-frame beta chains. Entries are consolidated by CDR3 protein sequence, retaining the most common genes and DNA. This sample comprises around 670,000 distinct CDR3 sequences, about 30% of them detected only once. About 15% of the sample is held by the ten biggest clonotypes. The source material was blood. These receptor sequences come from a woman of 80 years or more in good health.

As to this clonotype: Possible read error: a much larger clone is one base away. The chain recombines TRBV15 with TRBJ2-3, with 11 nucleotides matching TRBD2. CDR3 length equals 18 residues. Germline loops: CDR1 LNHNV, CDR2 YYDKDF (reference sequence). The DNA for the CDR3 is TGTGCCGCCAGCAGAGGGGGTCTAGCGGGGGGCGAGGCCCTGGCGCAGTATTTT. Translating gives CAASRGGLAGGEALAQYF.

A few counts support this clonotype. The CDR3 loop is CSAREAGGTDTQYF. Written as DNA, the CDR3 is TGCAGTGCTAGAGAAGCGGGAGGGACAGATACGCAGTATTTT. V is TRBV20-1 and J is TRBJ2-3, with TRBD2 matching over 10 bases. CDR1 and CDR2 from the germline V gene are DFQATT and SNEGSKA (reference sequence). Trimming removed 0 bases from V and 3 bases from J; junction bases left unmatched: 0. The CDR3 loop spans 14 amino acids.

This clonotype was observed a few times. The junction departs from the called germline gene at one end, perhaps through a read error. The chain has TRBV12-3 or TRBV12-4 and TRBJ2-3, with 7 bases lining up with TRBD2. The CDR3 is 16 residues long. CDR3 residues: CASSDPGSGKKDAQYF. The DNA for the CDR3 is TGTGCCAGCAGTGACCCGGGGAGCGGGAAAAAAGATGCGCAGTATTTT.

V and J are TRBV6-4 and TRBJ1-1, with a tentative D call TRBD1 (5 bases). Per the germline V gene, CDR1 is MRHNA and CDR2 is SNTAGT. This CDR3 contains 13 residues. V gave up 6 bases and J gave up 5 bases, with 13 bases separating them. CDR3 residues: CASSQKEGTEAFF. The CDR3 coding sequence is TGTGCCAGCAGCCAAAAGGAGGGGACTGAAGCTTTCTTT.

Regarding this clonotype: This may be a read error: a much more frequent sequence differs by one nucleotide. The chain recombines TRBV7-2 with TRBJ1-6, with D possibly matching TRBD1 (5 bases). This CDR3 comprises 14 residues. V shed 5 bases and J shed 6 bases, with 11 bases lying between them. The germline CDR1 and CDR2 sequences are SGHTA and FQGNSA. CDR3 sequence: CASSLPGPNSPLHF. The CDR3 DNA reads TGTGCCAGCAGCCTTCCGGGACCTAATTCACCCCTCCACTTT.

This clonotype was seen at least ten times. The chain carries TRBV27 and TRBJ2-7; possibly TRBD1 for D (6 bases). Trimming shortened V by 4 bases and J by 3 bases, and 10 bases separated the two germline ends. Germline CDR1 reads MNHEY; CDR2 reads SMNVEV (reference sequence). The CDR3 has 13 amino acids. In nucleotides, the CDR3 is TGTGCCAGCAGTTGGGGGCCCGGCTACGAGCAGTACTTC. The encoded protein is CASSWGPGYEQYF.

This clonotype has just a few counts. CDR3 protein: CASSPPGPGPSGKLFF. CDR3 sequence (DNA): TGTGCCAGCAGCCCACCAGGACCAGGGCCCTCCGGAAAACTGTTTTTT. The chain carries TRBV28 and TRBJ1-4; weak D call: TRBD1 (5 bases). Trimming cost V 6 bases and J 10 bases, with 24 bases left between them. Per germline, CDR1 MDHEN and CDR2 SYDVKM. This CDR3 region has 16 residues.

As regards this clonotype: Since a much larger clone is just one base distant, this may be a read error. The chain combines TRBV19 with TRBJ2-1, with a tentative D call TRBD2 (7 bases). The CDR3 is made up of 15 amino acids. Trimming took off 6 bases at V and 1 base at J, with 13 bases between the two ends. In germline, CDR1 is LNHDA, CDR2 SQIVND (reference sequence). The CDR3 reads CASRNRGASYNEQFF. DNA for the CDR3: TGTGCCAGTAGGAATCGGGGGGCGTCCTACAATGAGCAGTTCTTC.

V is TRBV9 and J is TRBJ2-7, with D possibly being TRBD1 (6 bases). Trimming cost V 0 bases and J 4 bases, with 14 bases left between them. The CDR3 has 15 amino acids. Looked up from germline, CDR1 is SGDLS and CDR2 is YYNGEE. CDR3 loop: CASSVGPDDRYEQYF. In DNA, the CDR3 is TGTGCCAGCAGCGTAGGCCCCGATGACAGGTACGAGCAGTACTTC.

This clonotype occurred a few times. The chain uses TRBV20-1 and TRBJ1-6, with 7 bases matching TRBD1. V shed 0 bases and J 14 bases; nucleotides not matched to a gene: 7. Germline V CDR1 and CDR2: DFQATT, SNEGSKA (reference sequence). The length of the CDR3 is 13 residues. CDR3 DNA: TGCAGTGCTAGAGATTCGGCAGGGGGGACCCTCCACTTT. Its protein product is CSARDSAGGTLHF.

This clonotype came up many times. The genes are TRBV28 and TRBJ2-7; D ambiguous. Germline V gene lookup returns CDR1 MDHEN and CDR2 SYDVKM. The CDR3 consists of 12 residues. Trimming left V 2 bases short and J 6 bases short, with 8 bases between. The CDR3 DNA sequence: TGTGCCAGCAGTTTACCCAAGGGCGAGCAGTACTTC. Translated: CASSLPKGEQYF.

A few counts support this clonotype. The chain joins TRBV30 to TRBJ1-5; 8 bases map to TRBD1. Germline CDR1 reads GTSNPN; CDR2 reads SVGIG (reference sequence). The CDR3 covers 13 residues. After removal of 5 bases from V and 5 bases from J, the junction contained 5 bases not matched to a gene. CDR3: CAWGQGMDQPQHF. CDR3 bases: TGTGCCTGGGGACAGGGCATGGATCAGCCCCAGCATTTT.

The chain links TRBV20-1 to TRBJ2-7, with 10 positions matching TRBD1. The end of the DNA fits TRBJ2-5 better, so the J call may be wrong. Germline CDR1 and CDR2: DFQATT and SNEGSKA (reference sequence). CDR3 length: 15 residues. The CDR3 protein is CSATPRQGARETQYF. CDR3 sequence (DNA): TGCAGTGCTACGCCGAGACAGGGGGCGAGGGAGACCCAGTACTTC.

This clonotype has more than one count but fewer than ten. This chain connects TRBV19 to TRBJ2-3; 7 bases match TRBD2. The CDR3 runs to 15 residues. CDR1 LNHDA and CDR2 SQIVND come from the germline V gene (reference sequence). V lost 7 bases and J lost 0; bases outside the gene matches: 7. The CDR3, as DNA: TGTGCCAGTACTCTATTGGGGGGGAGCACAGATACGCAGTATTTT. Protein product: CASTLLGGSTDTQYF.

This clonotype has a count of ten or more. In DNA, the CDR3 is TGTGCCAGCAGCGCGCAGGCGACGGATACGCAGTATTTT. It specifies CASSAQATDTQYF. The gene calls are TRBV9 and TRBJ2-3; D remains ambiguous. Between the trimmed V and J ends, which lost 3 bases and 6 bases, there was a span of 11 bases. Germline CDR1 reads SGDLS; CDR2 reads YYNGEE. The CDR3 runs 13 residues.

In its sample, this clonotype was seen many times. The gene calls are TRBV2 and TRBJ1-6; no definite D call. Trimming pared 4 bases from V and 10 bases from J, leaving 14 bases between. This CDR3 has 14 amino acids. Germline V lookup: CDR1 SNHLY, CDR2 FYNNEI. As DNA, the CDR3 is TGTGCCAGCAGTGCCTCCAGCCGGCTCTCACCCCTCCACTTT. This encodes CASSASSRLSPLHF.

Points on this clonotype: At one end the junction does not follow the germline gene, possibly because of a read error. The CDR3 loop is CTSSSGTGGNTIYF. The CDR3 region has the DNA TGTACCAGCAGCTCCGGGACAGGGGGAAACACCATATATTTT. J is TRBJ1-3 and V is TRBV7-3; 9 bases agree with TRBD1. Germline V gives CDR1 SGHTA, CDR2 FQGTGA. The CDR3 contains 14 residues.